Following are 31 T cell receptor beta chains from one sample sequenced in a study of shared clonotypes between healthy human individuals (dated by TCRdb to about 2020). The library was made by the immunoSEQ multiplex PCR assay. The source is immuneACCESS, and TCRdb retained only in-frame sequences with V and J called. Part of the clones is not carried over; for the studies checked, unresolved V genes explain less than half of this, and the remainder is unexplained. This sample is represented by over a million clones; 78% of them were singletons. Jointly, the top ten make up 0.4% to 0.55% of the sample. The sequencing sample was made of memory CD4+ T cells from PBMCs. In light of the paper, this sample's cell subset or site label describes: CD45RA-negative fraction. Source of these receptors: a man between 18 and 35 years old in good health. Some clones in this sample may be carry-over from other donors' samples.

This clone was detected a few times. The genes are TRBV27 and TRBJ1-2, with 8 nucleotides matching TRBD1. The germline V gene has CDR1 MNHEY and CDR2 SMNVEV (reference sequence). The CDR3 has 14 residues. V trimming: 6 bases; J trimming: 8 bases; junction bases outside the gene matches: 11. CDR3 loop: CASRASQGARGYTF. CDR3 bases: TGTGCCAGCAGGGCATCCCAGGGGGCGCGGGGCTACACCTTC.

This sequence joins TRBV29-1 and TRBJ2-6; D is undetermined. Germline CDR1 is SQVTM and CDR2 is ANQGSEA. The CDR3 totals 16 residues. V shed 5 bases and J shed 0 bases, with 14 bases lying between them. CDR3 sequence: CSVSAASSSGANVLTF. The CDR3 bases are TGCAGCGTTAGCGCAGCTTCAAGCTCTGGGGCCAACGTCCTGACTTTC.

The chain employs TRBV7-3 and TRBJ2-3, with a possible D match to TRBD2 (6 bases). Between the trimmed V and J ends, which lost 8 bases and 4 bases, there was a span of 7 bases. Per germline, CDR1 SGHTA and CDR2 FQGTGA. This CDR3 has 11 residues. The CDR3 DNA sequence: TGTGCCAGCGGGACTTCAGATACGCAGTATTTT. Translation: CASGTSDTQYF.

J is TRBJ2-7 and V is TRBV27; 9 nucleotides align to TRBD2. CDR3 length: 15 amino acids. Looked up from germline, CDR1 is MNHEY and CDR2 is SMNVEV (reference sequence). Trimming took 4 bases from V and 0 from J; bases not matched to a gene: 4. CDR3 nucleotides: TGTGCCAGCAGTTCGACTAGCGGAATCTCCTACGAGCAGTACTTC. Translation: CASSSTSGISYEQYF.

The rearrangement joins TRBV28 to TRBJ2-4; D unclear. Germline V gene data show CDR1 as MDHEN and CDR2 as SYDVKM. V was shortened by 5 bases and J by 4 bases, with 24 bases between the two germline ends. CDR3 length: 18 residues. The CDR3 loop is CASSLWQPVSLNKNIQYF. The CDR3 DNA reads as TGTGCCAGCAGTCTGTGGCAGCCAGTCTCGCTAAATAAAAACATTCAGTACTTC.

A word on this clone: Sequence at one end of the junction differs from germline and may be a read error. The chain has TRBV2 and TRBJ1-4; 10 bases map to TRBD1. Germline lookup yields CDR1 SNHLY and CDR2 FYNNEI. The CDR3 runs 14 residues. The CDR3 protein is CASRETGGLEKLFF. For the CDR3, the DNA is TGTGCCAGCCGTGAGACAGGGGGCCTTGAAAAACTGTTTTTT.

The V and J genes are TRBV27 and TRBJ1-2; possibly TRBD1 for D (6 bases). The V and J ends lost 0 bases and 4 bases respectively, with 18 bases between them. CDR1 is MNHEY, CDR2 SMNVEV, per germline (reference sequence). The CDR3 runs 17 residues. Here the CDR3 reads CASSLSHNGGGIYGYTF. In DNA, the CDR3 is TGTGCCAGCAGTTTATCCCATAACGGAGGGGGAATCTATGGCTACACCTTC.

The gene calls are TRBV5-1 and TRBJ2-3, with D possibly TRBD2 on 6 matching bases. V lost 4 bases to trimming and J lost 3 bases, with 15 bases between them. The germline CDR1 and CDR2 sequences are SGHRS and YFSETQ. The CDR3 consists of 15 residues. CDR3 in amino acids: CASSLNMEGTDTQYF. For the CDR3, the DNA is TGCGCCAGCAGCCTTAATATGGAGGGAACAGATACGCAGTATTTT.

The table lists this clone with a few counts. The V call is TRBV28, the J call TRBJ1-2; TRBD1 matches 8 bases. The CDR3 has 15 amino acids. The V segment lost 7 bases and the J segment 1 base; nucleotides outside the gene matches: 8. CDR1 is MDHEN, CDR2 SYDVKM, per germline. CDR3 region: CASNRPGQGNYGYTF. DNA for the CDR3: TGTGCCAGCAACAGACCAGGACAGGGTAACTATGGCTACACCTTC.

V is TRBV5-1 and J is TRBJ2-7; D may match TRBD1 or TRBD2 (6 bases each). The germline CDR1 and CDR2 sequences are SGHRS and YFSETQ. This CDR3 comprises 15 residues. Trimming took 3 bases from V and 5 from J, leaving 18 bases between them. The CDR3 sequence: CASSSQGGSGHEQYF. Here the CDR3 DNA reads TGCGCCAGCAGCTCACAGGGAGGAAGCGGCCACGAGCAGTACTTC.

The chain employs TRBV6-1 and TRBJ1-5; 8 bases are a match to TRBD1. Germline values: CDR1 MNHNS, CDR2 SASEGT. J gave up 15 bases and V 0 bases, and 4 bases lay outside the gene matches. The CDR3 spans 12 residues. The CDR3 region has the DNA TGTGCCAGCAGTGAAGCGACAGGGGAAGGGCATTTT. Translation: CASSEATGEGHF.

DNA of the CDR3: TGTGCCAGCAGCTCCCGTAGACTAGCGGGAGGGGTAGATACGCAGTATTTT. Its translation is CASSSRRLAGGVDTQYF. This rearrangement joins TRBV7-9 to TRBJ2-3, with 14 bases matching TRBD2. V dropped 4 bases and J dropped 5; count of bases not matched to a gene: 8. The CDR3 length is 17 residues. Germline V gene data show CDR1 as SEHNR and CDR2 as FQNEAQ (reference sequence).

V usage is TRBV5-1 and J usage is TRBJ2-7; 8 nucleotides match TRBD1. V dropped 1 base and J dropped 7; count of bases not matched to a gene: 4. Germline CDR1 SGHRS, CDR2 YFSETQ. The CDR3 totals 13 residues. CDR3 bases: TGCGCCAGCAGCTTGCGACAGGGGCGGGAGCAGTACTTC. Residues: CASSLRQGREQYF.

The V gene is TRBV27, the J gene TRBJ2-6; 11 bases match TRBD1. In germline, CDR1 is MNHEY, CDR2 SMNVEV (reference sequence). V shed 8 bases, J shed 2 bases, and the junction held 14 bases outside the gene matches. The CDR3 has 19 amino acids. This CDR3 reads CASSPWAGTGGPGANVLTF. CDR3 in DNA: TGTGCCAGCTCTCCCTGGGCCGGGACAGGGGGGCCTGGGGCCAACGTCCTGACTTTC.

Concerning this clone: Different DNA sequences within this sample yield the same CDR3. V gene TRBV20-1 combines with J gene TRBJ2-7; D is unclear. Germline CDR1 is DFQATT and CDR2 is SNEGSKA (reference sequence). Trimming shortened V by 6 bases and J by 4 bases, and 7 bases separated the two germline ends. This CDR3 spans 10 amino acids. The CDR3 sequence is CSASKYEQYF. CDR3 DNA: TGCAGTGCCTCAAAATACGAGCAGTACTTC.

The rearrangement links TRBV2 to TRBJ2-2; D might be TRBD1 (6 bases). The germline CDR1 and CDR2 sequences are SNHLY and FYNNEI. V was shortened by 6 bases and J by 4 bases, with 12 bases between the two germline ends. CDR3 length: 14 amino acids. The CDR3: CASSPQGTTGELFF. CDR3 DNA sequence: TGTGCCAGCAGCCCACAGGGCACCACCGGGGAGCTGTTTTTT.

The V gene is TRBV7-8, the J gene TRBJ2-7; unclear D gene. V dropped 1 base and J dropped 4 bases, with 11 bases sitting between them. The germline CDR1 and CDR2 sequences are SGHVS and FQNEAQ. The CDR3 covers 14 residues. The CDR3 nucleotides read TGTGCCAGCAGCTTAGGGGCTAACCTTTACGAGCAGTACTTC. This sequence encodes CASSLGANLYEQYF.

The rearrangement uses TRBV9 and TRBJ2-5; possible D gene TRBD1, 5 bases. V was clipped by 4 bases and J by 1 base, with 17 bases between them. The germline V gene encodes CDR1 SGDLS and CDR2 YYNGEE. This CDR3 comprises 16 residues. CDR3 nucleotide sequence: TGTGCCAGCAGCCCAGGACACAGGTCCCTCCAAGAGACCCAGTACTTC. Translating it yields CASSPGHRSLQETQYF.

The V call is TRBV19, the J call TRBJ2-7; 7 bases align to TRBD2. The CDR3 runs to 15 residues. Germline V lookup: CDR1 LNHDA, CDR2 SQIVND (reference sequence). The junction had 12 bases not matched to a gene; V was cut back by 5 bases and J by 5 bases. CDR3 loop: CASSSPGTKTHEQYF. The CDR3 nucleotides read TGTGCCAGTAGTTCCCCCGGGACTAAAACCCACGAGCAGTACTTC. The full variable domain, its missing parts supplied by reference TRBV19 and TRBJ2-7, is DGGITQSPKYLFRKEGQNVTLSCEQNLNHDAMYWYRQDPGQGLRLIYYSQIVNDFQKGDIAEGYSVSREKKESFPLTVTSAQKNPTAFYLCASSSPGTKTHEQYFGPGTRLTVT.

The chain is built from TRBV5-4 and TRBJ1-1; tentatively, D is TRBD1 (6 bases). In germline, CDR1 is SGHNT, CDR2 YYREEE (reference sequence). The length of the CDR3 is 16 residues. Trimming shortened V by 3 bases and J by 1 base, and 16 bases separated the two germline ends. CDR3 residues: CASSSAKTGQNTEAFF. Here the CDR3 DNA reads TGTGCCAGCAGCTCAGCGAAGACAGGCCAGAACACTGAAGCTTTCTTT.

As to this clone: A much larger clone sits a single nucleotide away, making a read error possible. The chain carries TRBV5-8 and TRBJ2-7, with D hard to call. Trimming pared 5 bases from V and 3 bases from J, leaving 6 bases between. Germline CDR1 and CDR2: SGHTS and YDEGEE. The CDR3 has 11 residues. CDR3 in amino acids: CASSSLYEQYF. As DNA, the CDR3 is TGTGCCAGCAGTTCCCTCTACGAGCAGTACTTC.

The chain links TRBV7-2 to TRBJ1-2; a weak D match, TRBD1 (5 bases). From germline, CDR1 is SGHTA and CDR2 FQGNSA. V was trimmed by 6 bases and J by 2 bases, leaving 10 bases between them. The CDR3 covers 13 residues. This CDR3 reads CASSSGRNYGYTF. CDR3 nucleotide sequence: TGTGCCAGCAGTTCGGGACGGAACTATGGCTACACCTTC. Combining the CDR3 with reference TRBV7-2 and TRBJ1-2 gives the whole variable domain GAGVSQSPSNKVTEKGKDVELRCDPISGHTALYWYRQSLGQGLEFLIYFQGNSAPDKSGLPSDRFSAERTGGSVSTLTIQRTQQEDSAVYLCASSSGRNYGYTFGSGTRLTVV.

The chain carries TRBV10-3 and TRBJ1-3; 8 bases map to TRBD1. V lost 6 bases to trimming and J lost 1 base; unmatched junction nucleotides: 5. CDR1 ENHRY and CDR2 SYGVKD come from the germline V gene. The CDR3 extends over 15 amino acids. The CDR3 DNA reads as TGTGCCATCAGCGGGGGACAGGCGTCTGGAAACACCATATATTTT. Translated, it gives CAISGGQASGNTIYF.

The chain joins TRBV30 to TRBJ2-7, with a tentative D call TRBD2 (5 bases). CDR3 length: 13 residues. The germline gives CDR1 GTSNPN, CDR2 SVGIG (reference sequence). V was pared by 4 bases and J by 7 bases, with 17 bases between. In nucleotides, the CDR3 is TGTGCCTGGAACGTGGTGGCGGGTGGTGAGCAGTACTTC. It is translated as CAWNVVAGGEQYF.

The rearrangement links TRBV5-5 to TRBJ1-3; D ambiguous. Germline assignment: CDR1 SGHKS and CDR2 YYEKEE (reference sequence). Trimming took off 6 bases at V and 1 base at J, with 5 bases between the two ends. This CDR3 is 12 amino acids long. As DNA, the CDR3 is TGTGCCAGCAACGAATCTGGAAACACCATATATTTT. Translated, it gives CASNESGNTIYF.

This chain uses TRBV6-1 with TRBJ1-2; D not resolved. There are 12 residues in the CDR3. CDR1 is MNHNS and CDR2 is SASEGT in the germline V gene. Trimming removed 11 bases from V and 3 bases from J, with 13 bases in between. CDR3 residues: CAAGRADYGYTF. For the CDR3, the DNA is TGTGCCGCTGGGAGGGCTGACTATGGCTACACCTTC.

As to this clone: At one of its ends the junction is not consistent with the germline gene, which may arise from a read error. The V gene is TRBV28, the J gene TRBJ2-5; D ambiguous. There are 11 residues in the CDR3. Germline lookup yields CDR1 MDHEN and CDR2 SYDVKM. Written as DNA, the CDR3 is TGTGCCAGCGGGGAACAAGAAACCCAGTACTTC. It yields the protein CASGEQETQYF.

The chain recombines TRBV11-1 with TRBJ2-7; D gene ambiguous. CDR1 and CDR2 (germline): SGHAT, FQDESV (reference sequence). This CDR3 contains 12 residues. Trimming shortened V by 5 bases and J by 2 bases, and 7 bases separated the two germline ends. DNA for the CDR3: TGTGCCAGCAGCCAAGGCCCCTACGAGCAGTACTTC. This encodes CASSQGPYEQYF.

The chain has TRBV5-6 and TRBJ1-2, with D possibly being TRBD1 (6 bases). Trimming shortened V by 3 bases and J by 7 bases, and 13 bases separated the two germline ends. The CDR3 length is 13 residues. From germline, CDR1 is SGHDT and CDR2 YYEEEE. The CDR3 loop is CASSSTGWSGYTF. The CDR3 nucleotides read TGTGCCAGCAGCTCAACAGGGTGGAGTGGCTACACCTTC.

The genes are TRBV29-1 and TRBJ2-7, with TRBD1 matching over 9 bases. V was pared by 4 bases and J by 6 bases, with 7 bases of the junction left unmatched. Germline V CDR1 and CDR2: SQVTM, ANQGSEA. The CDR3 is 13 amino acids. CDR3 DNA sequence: TGCAGCGTTGTAAGGGACAGGGCGGGCGAGCAGTACTTC. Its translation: CSVVRDRAGEQYF.

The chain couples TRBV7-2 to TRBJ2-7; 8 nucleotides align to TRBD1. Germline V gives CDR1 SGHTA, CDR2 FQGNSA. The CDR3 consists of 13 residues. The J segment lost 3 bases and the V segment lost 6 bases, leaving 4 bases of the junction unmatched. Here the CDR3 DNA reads TGTGCCAGCAGTCAGGACAGGGTCTACGAGCAGTACTTC. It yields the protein CASSQDRVYEQYF.